One sample yielded the 24 T cell receptor beta chains listed below, sequenced in a study of T-cell memory formation after mild COVID-19. One entry per CDR3 protein, called by TCRdb with MiXCR from the 5' RACE reads. The sample gives roughly 250,000 distinct CDR3 sequences, 15% to 20% of which show up once; approximately 20% is in the top ten. The sample consisted of PBMCs or a T cell subset sorted from them (not recorded which). The receptors shown here come from a man aged 18 to 30 who had mild COVID-19 (a few samples of this study predate the infection). Cell type and time point are not known.

The sample holds a few counts of this clonotype. CDR3 sequence: CASSPGIGEQYF. The CDR3 DNA is TGTGCCAGCTCACCAGGGATCGGTGAGCAGTACTTC. The V and J genes are TRBV18 and TRBJ2-7; no reliable D call. The CDR3 loop spans 12 amino acids. The V end was cut by 2 bases, the J end by 7 bases, with 9 bases between. Germline CDR1 KGHSH, CDR2 LQKENI.

The sample holds a few counts of this clonotype. This chain uses TRBV12-3 or TRBV12-4 with TRBJ2-7; 7 nucleotides line up with TRBD2. The CDR3 spans 13 residues. With V trimmed by 7 bases and J by 2 bases, 5 bases remained unmatched. The chain's CDR3 is CASTAGVTYEQYF. As DNA, the CDR3 is TGTGCCAGCACGGCGGGGGTTACCTACGAGCAGTACTTC.

This clonotype was seen a few times. This chain uses TRBV19 with TRBJ2-2; D is unclear. V was clipped by 9 bases and J by 2 bases, with 22 bases between them. The CDR3 extends over 17 amino acids. Germline assignment: CDR1 LNHDA and CDR2 SQIVND (reference sequence). The CDR3 reads CARHSIRASYNTGELFF. The CDR3 DNA is TGTGCCAGGCATAGTATTCGGGCATCTTATAACACCGGGGAGCTGTTTTTT.

This clonotype was detected a few times. The chain links TRBV7-9 to TRBJ2-5; 12 nucleotides line up with TRBD2. V lost 5 bases and J lost 1; bases outside the gene matches: 17. CDR1 is SEHNR and CDR2 is FQNEAQ in the germline V gene (reference sequence). This CDR3 spans 20 amino acids. The CDR3 DNA is TGTGCCAGCAGCGCGCGATGGGTCCTAGCGGGGGGGCAGTCCCAAGAGACCCAGTACTTC. Its protein is CASSARWVLAGGQSQETQYF.

This clonotype was seen only a few times. V gene TRBV5-6 combines with J gene TRBJ2-3; D not certain. Germline V gene lookup returns CDR1 SGHDT and CDR2 YYEEEE. V was cut by 3 bases and J by 2 bases, with 13 bases left in between. The CDR3 loop spans 15 amino acids. The CDR3 coding sequence is TGTGCCAGCAGCTCCAAGGCTCGGATCACAGATACGCAGTATTTT. It codes for CASSSKARITDTQYF.

This chain uses TRBV5-5 with TRBJ2-3; possibly TRBD1 for D (6 bases). The CDR3 runs 16 residues. Trimming removed 1 base at V and 0 bases at J, with 12 bases between. Germline V CDR1 and CDR2: SGHKS, YYEKEE (reference sequence). CDR3 sequence reads: CASSLYRASSTDTQYF. The CDR3 nucleotides read TGTGCCAGCAGCTTGTACAGGGCTTCTAGCACAGATACGCAGTATTTT.

J is TRBJ2-5 and V is TRBV4-2; a weak D match, TRBD2 (6 bases). V was trimmed by 2 bases and J by 2 bases, leaving 12 bases between them. CDR3 length: 15 residues. Germline-derived CDR1 and CDR2 are LGHNA and YNFKEQ. The CDR3 nucleotides read TGTGCCAGCAGCCAACCATCGGGGGTTCAAGAGACCCAGTACTTC. Translating gives CASSQPSGVQETQYF.

This CDR3 is CASSLAPIQETQYF. In DNA form, the CDR3 reads TGTGCCAGCAGCTTAGCCCCCATCCAAGAGACCCAGTACTTC. This chain links TRBV7-6 with TRBJ2-5; unclear D gene. Per germline, CDR1 SGHVS and CDR2 FNYEAQ. The CDR3 extends over 14 amino acids. Trimming stripped 0 bases from V and 1 base from J, with 6 bases between.

The genes are TRBV29-1 and TRBJ2-4; no definite D call. Trimming took 1 base from V and 0 from J, leaving 13 bases between them. This CDR3 has 16 amino acids. Germline CDR1 reads SQVTM; CDR2 reads ANQGSEA. The DNA for the CDR3 is TGCAGCGTTGAAGGAGAGCCTATTCCAGCCAAAAACATTCAGTACTTC. Translated: CSVEGEPIPAKNIQYF.

The rearrangement links TRBV3-1 to TRBJ2-5, with D unresolved. Trimming pared 4 bases from V and 1 base from J, leaving 13 bases between. CDR3 length: 15 amino acids. CDR1 is LGHDT and CDR2 is YNNKEL in the germline V gene (reference sequence). CDR3 sequence (DNA): TGTGCCAGCAGCCTTAAAGTGGGTGTCCAAGAGACCCAGTACTTC. Protein: CASSLKVGVQETQYF.

The chain is built from TRBV12-3 or TRBV12-4 and TRBJ2-7; no firm D call. V dropped 2 bases and J dropped 3 bases, with 5 bases sitting between them. The CDR3 has 12 amino acids. CDR3 coding DNA: TGTGCCAGCAGTTTAACAGTCTACGAGCAGTACGTC. This encodes CASSLTVYEQYV.

This clonotype has more than one count but fewer than ten. The chain joins TRBV4-1 to TRBJ2-3, with D maybe TRBD2 (5 bases). The CDR3 covers 16 residues. Germline lookup yields CDR1 MGHRA and CDR2 YSYEKL. The V and J ends lost 0 bases and 2 bases respectively, with 12 bases between them. CDR3 sequence: CASSQEQRSDTDTQYF. The DNA of the CDR3 is TGCGCCAGCAGCCAAGAACAGCGGTCCGACACAGATACGCAGTATTTT.

This clonotype appeared a few times. The V and J genes are TRBV4-2 and TRBJ1-1; D is possibly TRBD1 (6 bases). Germline CDR1 reads LGHNA; CDR2 reads YNFKEQ. Trimming removed 4 bases at V and 12 bases at J, with 24 bases between. This CDR3 is 15 amino acids long. CDR3 bases: TGTGCCAGCAGCCCCCCCCCCAGGGGACCCGAGGCGACTTTCTTT. Its translation: CASSPPPRGPEATFF.

This clonotype was detected many times. This chain joins TRBV7-2 and TRBJ1-6, with a possible D match to TRBD1 (6 bases). V dropped 5 bases and J dropped 7 bases, with 12 bases sitting between them. Germline assignment: CDR1 SGHTA and CDR2 FQGNSA. This CDR3 has 14 amino acids. The CDR3: CASSPRTENSPLHF. The CDR3, as DNA: TGTGCCAGCAGCCCCCGGACAGAGAATTCACCCCTCCACTTT.

CDR3 loop: CASSPPLTDLYGYTF. Here the CDR3 DNA reads TGTGCCAGCAGTCCCCCTCTGACGGATCTCTATGGCTACACCTTC. V usage is TRBV5-6 and J usage is TRBJ1-2; D remains unclear. V lost 5 bases to trimming and J lost 4 bases, with 18 bases between them. Germline-derived CDR1 and CDR2 are SGHDT and YYEEEE. The length of the CDR3 is 15 residues. Using reference TRBV5-6 and TRBJ1-2 for the parts outside the CDR3, the full variable domain is DAGVTQSPTHLIKTRGQQVTLRCSPKSGHDTVSWYQQALGQGPQFIFQYYEEEERQRGNFPDRFSGHQFPNYSSELNVNALLLGDSALYLCASSPPLTDLYGYTFGSGTRLTVV.

This rearrangement joins TRBV15 to TRBJ2-2; no clear D. The V gene's germline CDR1 is LNHNV and CDR2 YYDKDF (reference sequence). This CDR3 region has 14 residues. The germline V and J ends were trimmed by 0 bases and 6 bases, with 8 bases remaining between them. The CDR3 DNA reads as TGTGCCACCAGCAGAGATCAGCTTTCCGGGGAGCTGTTTTTT. This codes for CATSRDQLSGELFF.

This clonotype was counted a few times. J is TRBJ1-2 and V is TRBV7-2, with D uncertain. Deletions cut 1 base from V and 6 bases from J, with 9 bases between. Germline CDR1 reads SGHTA; CDR2 reads FQGNSA. The CDR3 has 13 amino acids. CDR3 DNA: TGTGCCAGCAGCTTAGTGGGTATTGATGGCTACACCTTC. Protein: CASSLVGIDGYTF.

The V call is TRBV9, the J call TRBJ2-5; D unclear. Deletions cut 2 bases from V and 3 bases from J, with 5 bases between. Germline V lookup: CDR1 SGDLS, CDR2 YYNGEE. CDR3 size: 12 residues. The CDR3 region is CASSVQEETQYF. DNA for the CDR3: TGTGCCAGCAGCGTTCAAGAAGAGACCCAGTACTTC.

This chain uses TRBV20-1 with TRBJ1-5; no clear D gene. The germline gives CDR1 DFQATT, CDR2 SNEGSKA (reference sequence). The V and J ends lost 6 bases and 3 bases respectively, with 9 bases between them. CDR3 length: 12 amino acids. The CDR3: CSAEGDNQPQHF. As DNA, the CDR3 is TGCAGTGCCGAGGGTGACAATCAGCCCCAGCATTTT.

This clonotype was observed a few times. The rearrangement joins TRBV7-6 to TRBJ1-4, with 7 bases matching TRBD1. Trimming took 0 bases from V and 8 from J; bases not matched to a gene: 6. Germline V lookup: CDR1 SGHVS, CDR2 FNYEAQ. The CDR3 length is 15 residues. CDR3 sequence: CASSLADRVGEKLFF. In DNA, the CDR3 is TGTGCCAGCAGCTTAGCCGACAGGGTGGGGGAAAAACTGTTTTTT. The full variable domain, in which reference TRBV7-6 and TRBJ1-4 provide the parts outside the CDR3, is GAGVSQSPRYKVTKRGQDVALRCDPISGHVSLYWYRQALGQGPEFLTYFNYEAQQDKSGLPNDRFSAERPEGSISTLTIQRTEQRDSAMYRCASSLADRVGEKLFFGSGTQLSVL.

This clonotype appeared a few times. The chain joins TRBV6-2 or TRBV6-3 to TRBJ2-5; unclear D gene. CDR1 and CDR2 from the germline V gene are MNHEY and SVGEGT. Deletions cut 6 bases from V and 0 bases from J, with 8 bases between. There are 13 residues in the CDR3. In nucleotides, the CDR3 is TGTGCCAGCAGCCGACCCTACCAAGAGACCCAGTACTTC. Translated: CASSRPYQETQYF.

Ten or more counts support this clonotype. The germline gene is not matched at one end of the junction; a read error may be the cause. V and J are TRBV3-1 and TRBJ2-2, with a weak D call TRBD1 (5 bases). CDR3 length equals 12 residues. The germline V gene has CDR1 LGHDT and CDR2 YNNKEL (reference sequence). The CDR3 DNA is TGCGCCAGCAGCCAAGGGGTAGGGGAGCTGTTTTTT. Its translation: CASSQGVGELFF.

This clonotype was picked up many times. V and J are TRBV4-1 and TRBJ2-3, with D perhaps matching TRBD2 (6 bases). V was cut by 5 bases and J by 0 bases, with 12 bases left in between. The CDR3 runs 15 residues. Germline values: CDR1 MGHRA, CDR2 YSYEKL. CDR3 residues: CASSKTGDSTDTQYF. The CDR3, as DNA: TGCGCCAGCAGCAAAACGGGGGACAGCACAGATACGCAGTATTTT.

V usage is TRBV19 and J usage is TRBJ2-1; 14 bases align to TRBD2. The germline V gene has CDR1 LNHDA and CDR2 SQIVND (reference sequence). CDR3 size: 17 residues. V shed 5 bases, J shed 2 bases, and the junction held 5 bases outside the gene matches. CDR3 DNA sequence: TGTGCCAGTAGTCCAGGACTAGCGGGGGGTACCTACAATGAGCAGTTCTTC. It is translated as CASSPGLAGGTYNEQFF.